Listed below are T cell receptor beta chains from one sample, sequenced in a study of tumor-infiltrating lymphocytes in primary liver carcinoma. TCRdb processed the multiplex PCR reads anew with MiXCR; each CDR3 protein has one entry. The sample has about 200,000 distinct CDR3 sequences; about two thirds are singletons. Specimen: peripheral blood. Receptor source: a woman aged 60-70 years with primary liver carcinoma and hepatitis B virus infection. CDR3s include the opening cysteine and the closing phenylalanine or tryptophan. The order of the fields is J gene, D gene, clone size, V gene, CDR3 protein, CDR3 DNA. A D gene is named only where the DNA matches it firmly. The listing skips clone size in some rows; elsewhere it reads once, few, many or a size class.

J: TRBJ2-3
D: TRBD1
size: -
V: TRBV12-3/TRBV12-4
CDR3: CVSSLGDRVIDTQYF
DNA: TGTGTCAGCAGTTTGGGAGACAGGGTTATAGATACGCAGTATTTC

J: TRBJ2-1
D: -
size: -
V: TRBV11-3
CDR3: CANSLSWEYNEQFF
DNA: TGTGCCAACAGCTTATCGTGGGAATATAATGAGCAGTTCTTC

J: TRBJ2-1
D: -
size: -
V: TRBV28
CDR3: CASSTGEVGEQFF
DNA: TGTGCCAGCAGCACAGGGGAGGTTGGTGAGCAGTTCTTC

J: TRBJ2-7
D: TRBD1
size: -
V: TRBV7-9
CDR3: CASSPGLGQTLSYEQYF
DNA: TGTGCCAGCAGCCCTGGGCTGGGACAGACCCTTTCCTACGAGCAGTACTTC

J: TRBJ2-1
D: -
size: -
V: TRBV11-2
CDR3: CANNFGARANNEQFF
DNA: TGTGCCAACAACTTTGGGGCTCGAGCTAACAATGAGCAGTTCTTC

J: TRBJ1-1
D: -
size: -
V: TRBV11-3
CDR3: CARSHDGLNTEAFF
DNA: TGTGCCCGCAGCCATGACGGCTTGAACACTGAGGCTTTCTTT

J: TRBJ1-1
D: -
size: -
V: TRBV5-1
CDR3: CASSSDRGNTEAFF
DNA: TGCGCCAGCAGCTCAGACAGAGGGAACACTGAAGCTTTCTTT

J: TRBJ2-5
D: -
size: few
V: TRBV5-1
CDR3: CASSASQETQYF
DNA: TGCGCCAGCAGCGCCAGCCAAGAGACCCAGTACTTC

J: TRBJ2-1
D: -
size: -
V: TRBV28
CDR3: CASSSFAVACNEQFF
DNA: TGTGCCAGCAGCTCGTTTGCGGTTGCCTGCAATGAGCAGTTCTTC

J: TRBJ1-4
D: -
size: -
V: TRBV6-5
CDR3: CASNQMGDKRYATNEKLFF
DNA: TGTGCCAGCAACCAAATGGGGGACAAACGATATGCTACTAATGAAAAACTGTTTTTT

J: TRBJ1-3
D: -
size: few
V: TRBV7-9
CDR3: CASSFTGIAPGNTIYF
DNA: TGTGCCAGCAGCTTCACAGGGATTGCGCCTGGAAACACCATATATTTT

J: TRBJ1-5
D: -
size: few
V: TRBV4-2
CDR3: CASSQGIGQDSNQPQHF
DNA: TGTGCCAGCAGCCAAGGAATAGGGCAGGATAGCAATCAGCCCCAGCATTTT

J: TRBJ1-3
D: -
size: many
V: TRBV5-6
CDR3: CASSSRISSGNTIYF
DNA: TGTGCCAGCAGCTCTCGAATTAGCTCTGGAAACACCATATATTTT

J: TRBJ2-7
D: -
size: many
V: TRBV6-5
CDR3: CASSIYPVGSYEQYF
DNA: TGTGCCAGCAGCATATACCCTGTAGGCTCCTACGAGCAGTACTTC

J: TRBJ2-3
D: TRBD1
size: once
V: TRBV11-2
CDR3: CASSSGPGTGNGTDAQYF
DNA: TGTGCCAGCAGCTCAGGGCCCGGGACAGGCAATGGCACAGATGCGCAGTATTTT

J: TRBJ2-7
D: TRBD1
size: few
V: TRBV5-1
CDR3: CASSTDRVYSYEQYF
DNA: TGCGCCAGCAGCACCGACAGGGTATATTCCTACGAGCAGTACTTC

J: TRBJ2-3
D: -
size: -
V: TRBV11-2
CDR3: CASSFRRDRTGTQYF
DNA: TGTGCCAGCAGCTTCAGACGGGATCGCACAGGTACGCAGTATTTT

J: TRBJ1-6
D: -
size: few
V: TRBV10-2
CDR3: CASSAPGGNGYNSPLHF
DNA: TGCGCCAGCAGTGCACCTGGTGGAAACGGCTATAATTCACCCCTCCACTTT

J: TRBJ1-3
D: -
size: few
V: TRBV5-1
CDR3: CASSLAPTRGSGNTIYF
DNA: TGCGCCAGCAGCTTGGCCCCGACGAGGGGGTCTGGAAACACCATATATTTT

J: TRBJ2-2
D: TRBD2
size: -
V: TRBV5-4
CDR3: CASSSTSANTGELFF
DNA: TGTGCCAGCAGCTCGACTAGCGCGAACACCGGGGAGCTGTTTTTT

J: TRBJ2-1
D: TRBD2
size: -
V: TRBV4-2
CDR3: CASSRATGLAGVRVRDKQFF
DNA: TGTGCCAGCAGCCGAGCTACGGGACTAGCGGGAGTTAGGGTACGCGATAAGCAGTTCTTC

J: TRBJ2-7
D: -
size: -
V: TRBV11-2
CDR3: CVSSLTRFYEQYF
DNA: TGTGTCAGCAGCCTTACCAGGTTCTACGAGCAGTACTTC

J: TRBJ2-7
D: TRBD1
size: few
V: TRBV5-1
CDR3: CASMMGDRTYEQYF
DNA: TGCGCCAGCATGATGGGGGACAGGACCTACGAGCAGTACTTC

J: TRBJ1-1
D: -
size: once
V: TRBV10-3
CDR3: CAAGSSTRDTEGFF
DNA: TGTGCCGCCGGGTCCTCGACTCGAGACACTGAAGGTTTCTTT

J: TRBJ2-7
D: -
size: -
V: TRBV11-2
CDR3: CASSMGAGVGYEQCF
DNA: TGTGCCAGCAGCATGGGGGCGGGAGTCGGTTACGAGCAGTGCTTC

J: TRBJ2-7
D: TRBD1
size: once
V: TRBV11-2
CDR3: CASSDSGQVVSYEQYF
DNA: TGTGCCAGCAGCGACTCGGGACAGGTCGTCTCTTATGAGCAGTACTTC

J: TRBJ1-6
D: -
size: -
V: TRBV5-1
CDR3: CASTRNLGAVNEALHF
DNA: TGCGCCAGCACCCGAAACCTAGGGGCCGTAAACGAGGCCCTCCACTTT

J: TRBJ2-7
D: TRBD2
size: few
V: TRBV20-1
CDR3: CSASAGTSGYEQYF
DNA: TGCAGTGCTAGTGCCGGGACTAGCGGTTACGAGCAGTACTTC

J: TRBJ2-3
D: TRBD2
size: -
V: TRBV2
CDR3: CASKTSGSTDRQYF
DNA: TGTGCCAGCAAGACTAGCGGGAGCACAGATAGGCAGTATTTT

J: TRBJ2-7
D: -
size: -
V: TRBV11-2
CDR3: CASNLGGTLYELYF
DNA: TGTGCCAGCAATCTCGGCGGGACCCTCTACGAACTGTACTTC

J: TRBJ2-6
D: -
size: many
V: TRBV29-1
CDR3: CSVEDRVGANVLTF
DNA: TGCAGCGTTGAAGACAGGGTGGGGGCCAACGTCCTGACTTTC

J: TRBJ2-1
D: -
size: -
V: TRBV5-1
CDR3: CASRFVYNEQFF
DNA: TGCGCCAGCAGATTTGTGTACAATGAGCAGTTCTTC

J: TRBJ2-3
D: TRBD1
size: few
V: TRBV7-9
CDR3: CASSSGTGGYTDTQYF
DNA: TGTGCCAGCAGCTCCGGGACAGGAGGGTACACAGATACGCAGTATTTT

J: TRBJ2-1
D: -
size: -
V: TRBV28
CDR3: CASRFMGGNNEQFF
DNA: TGTGCCAGTAGATTTATGGGAGGCAACAATGAGCAGTTCTTC

J: TRBJ1-4
D: -
size: -
V: TRBV28
CDR3: CASSLLGATNEKLFF
DNA: TGTGCCAGCAGTTTATTGGGGGCGACTAATGAAAAACTGTTTTTT

J: TRBJ2-5
D: -
size: many
V: TRBV14
CDR3: CASSQVSTQQETQYF
DNA: TGTGCCAGCAGCCAAGTATCTACACAGCAAGAGACCCAGTACTTC

J: TRBJ2-3
D: -
size: many
V: TRBV7-9
CDR3: CASSPPFSAGDTQYF
DNA: TGTGCCAGCAGCCCACCGTTTAGTGCAGGCGATACGCAGTATTTT

J: TRBJ2-1
D: -
size: -
V: TRBV6-1
CDR3: CASSPRRAAYNEQFF
DNA: TGTGCCAGCAGCCCTAGGAGAGCGGCCTACAATGAGCAGTTCTTC

J: TRBJ2-1
D: -
size: many
V: TRBV4-1
CDR3: CASSQDRSPAYNEQFF
DNA: TGCGCCAGCAGCCAAGATAGGAGCCCCGCCTACAATGAGCAGTTCTTC

J: TRBJ2-7
D: -
size: once
V: TRBV28
CDR3: CACTTRSYEQYF
DNA: TGTGCCTGCACCACCCGGTCCTACGAGCAGTACTTC

J: TRBJ2-2
D: -
size: -
V: TRBV14
CDR3: CASSQVGHQSTGELFF
DNA: TGTGCCAGTAGCCAAGTTGGCCACCAAAGCACCGGGGAGCTGTTTTTT

J: TRBJ1-5
D: -
size: -
V: TRBV4-1
CDR3: CASSQGLQIGQPQHF
DNA: TGCGCCAGCAGCCAAGGCCTACAGATCGGTCAGCCCCAGCATTTT

J: TRBJ2-2
D: -
size: -
V: TRBV29-1
CDR3: CCARGENTGELFF
DNA: TGCTGCGCCCGGGGAGAGAACACAGGGGAGCTGTTTTTT

J: TRBJ1-5
D: -
size: -
V: TRBV6-1
CDR3: CASRDGGSNQPQHF
DNA: TGTGCCAGCAGAGACGGGGGTAGCAATCAGCCCCAGCATTTT

J: TRBJ2-1
D: TRBD2
size: -
V: TRBV4-1
CDR3: CASSHPRTSGYNEQFF
DNA: TGCGCCAGCAGCCACCCGAGGACTAGCGGTTACAATGAGCAGTTCTTC

J: TRBJ2-3
D: -
size: -
V: TRBV29-1
CDR3: CRVITGTNTQYF
DNA: TGCAGAGTTATAACAGGCACAAATACGCAGTATTTT

J: TRBJ2-1
D: TRBD2
size: many
V: TRBV6-6
CDR3: CASSYSGLAGVYNEQFF
DNA: TGTGCCAGCAGTTACTCGGGGCTAGCGGGAGTATACAATGAGCAGTTCTTC

J: TRBJ2-3
D: TRBD2
size: few
V: TRBV6-2/TRBV6-3
CDR3: CASELAGGTDTQYF
DNA: TGTGCCAGCGAACTAGCGGGAGGGACAGATACGCAGTATTTT

J: TRBJ1-3
D: -
size: -
V: TRBV7-2
CDR3: CASRQNSGNTIYF
DNA: TGTGCCAGCAGACAAAACTCTGGAAACACCATATATTTT

J: TRBJ2-2
D: -
size: -
V: TRBV11-2
CDR3: CDSSRVELRTRELFF
DNA: TGTGACAGCAGCCGCGTCGAACTGAGGACCCGGGAGCTGTTTTTT

J: TRBJ2-1
D: TRBD2
size: medium-sized
V: TRBV6-1
CDR3: CASSLVAGGREQFF
DNA: TGTGCCAGCAGTTTGGTAGCGGGAGGGCGTGAGCAGTTCTTC

J: TRBJ2-3
D: -
size: -
V: TRBV4-1
CDR3: CTSSPFTGSSNTDTQYF
DNA: TGCACCAGCAGCCCTTTCACGGGATCTTCTAACACAGATACGCAGTATTTT

J: TRBJ1-2
D: -
size: -
V: TRBV5-1
CDR3: CASSTSRAGANYGYTF
DNA: TGCGCCAGCAGCACATCCAGAGCAGGGGCTAACTATGGCTACACCTTC

J: TRBJ2-2
D: TRBD1
size: -
V: TRBV7-9
CDR3: CASSTGTGVPGEPFF
DNA: TGTGCCAGCAGCACCGGGACAGGGGTTCCCGGGGAGCCGTTTTTT

J: TRBJ1-1
D: -
size: once
V: TRBV11-3
CDR3: CASCLAGRPTMNTEAFF
DNA: TGTGCCAGCTGCTTAGCGGGCCGCCCGACAATGAACACTGAAGCTTTCTTT

J: TRBJ2-2
D: -
size: many
V: TRBV12-3/TRBV12-4
CDR3: CASSPWQTLNTGELFF
DNA: TGTGCCAGCAGCCCCTGGCAGACTCTTAACACCGGGGAGCTGTTTTTT